Each of the 30 T cell receptor beta chains below was sequenced from the same sample in a study of CD8 T cells in ankylosing spondylitis. TCRdb analysed the 5' RACE reads with MiXCR anew, one entry per CDR3 protein. Of under 250,000 distinct CDR3 sequences in the sample, 30% to 40% were seen once. Sequenced sample: blood, either unsorted or a sorted T cell fraction (not recorded which). These receptors all come from a male donor with ankylosing spondylitis or in good health (not recorded which).

The chain combines TRBV3-1 with TRBJ2-6; D tentatively reads TRBD1 or TRBD2 (5 bases each). The germline V gene encodes CDR1 LGHDT and CDR2 YNNKEL (reference sequence). This CDR3 is built from 16 residues. The germline V and J ends were trimmed by 0 bases and 4 bases, with 10 bases remaining between them. The DNA for the CDR3 is TGTGCCAGCAGCCAAGAGTGGGGGTCCGGGGCCAACGTCCTGACTTTC. It codes for CASSQEWGSGANVLTF.

J is TRBJ2-7 and V is TRBV4-1, with D unresolved. V was shortened by 2 bases and J by 0 bases, with 8 bases between the two germline ends. The CDR3 is made up of 14 amino acids. Germline V gene sequence: CDR1 MGHRA, CDR2 YSYEKL. The CDR3 here is CASSQQASSYEQYF. The CDR3 nucleotides are TGCGCCAGCAGCCAACAGGCCAGCTCCTACGAGCAGTACTTC.

This clonotype was found a few times. An end of the junction differs from the germline gene, which may be a read error. The genes are TRBV7-6 and TRBJ2-1; D is undetermined. Germline V lookup: CDR1 SGHVS, CDR2 FNYEAQ. This CDR3 is built from 14 residues. Here the CDR3 reads CASSLASGRAGPSF. The CDR3 DNA follows: TGTGCCAGCAGCTTAGCGAGTGGTAGGGCAGGACCATCCTTC.

The gene calls are TRBV20-1 and TRBJ2-5; no reliable D call. Trimming left V 4 bases short and J 0 bases short, with 9 bases between. In germline, CDR1 is DFQATT, CDR2 SNEGSKA (reference sequence). There are 13 residues in the CDR3. This CDR3 is CSAKTQYQETQYF. As DNA, the CDR3 is TGCAGTGCTAAAACACAGTACCAAGAGACCCAGTACTTC.

There are a few counts of this clonotype. This chain connects TRBV20-1 to TRBJ2-2; a weak D match, TRBD2 (5 bases). In germline, CDR1 is DFQATT, CDR2 SNEGSKA (reference sequence). The V gene lost 5 bases and the J gene lost 4 bases, with 14 bases spanning the gap. This CDR3 contains 14 residues. This chain's CDR3 is CSAPAGRGTGELFF. CDR3 sequence (DNA): TGCAGTGCTCCGGCGGGTCGGGGCACCGGGGAGCTGTTTTTT.

The rearrangement uses TRBV6-1 and TRBJ2-7; D may be TRBD1 (6 bases). V gave up 6 bases and J gave up 2 bases, with 14 bases separating them. Germline values: CDR1 MNHNS, CDR2 SASEGT. There are 14 residues in the CDR3. DNA for the CDR3: TGTGCCAGCAGGCAAGGGGGAAGCACCTACGAGCAGTACTTC. As protein: CASRQGGSTYEQYF.

This clonotype came up many times. The gene calls are TRBV20-1 and TRBJ2-3, with 9 bases identical to TRBD2. This CDR3 region has 13 residues. CDR1 is DFQATT and CDR2 is SNEGSKA in the germline V gene (reference sequence). CDR3 nucleotide sequence: TGCAGAATCAGCGGGGGGAGCACAGATACGCAGTATTTT. Its protein is CRISGGSTDTQYF.

V gene TRBV6-1 combines with J gene TRBJ2-4; the D gene is possibly TRBD1 (5 bases). Germline CDR1 MNHNS, CDR2 SASEGT. Trimming removed 6 bases at V and 0 bases at J, with 12 bases between. The CDR3 covers 15 residues. The CDR3 DNA reads TGTGCCAGCAGGGGGCCCAACTTAGCCAAAAACATTCAGTACTTC. Translated, it gives CASRGPNLAKNIQYF.

The chain couples TRBV7-9 to TRBJ1-4, with D hard to call. The CDR3 length is 15 residues. Deletions cut 4 bases from V and 0 bases from J, with 9 bases between. Germline V CDR1 and CDR2: SEHNR, FQNEAQ (reference sequence). The CDR3 loop is CASSSGSATNEKLFF. CDR3 DNA sequence: TGTGCCAGCAGCTCCGGGTCCGCAACTAATGAAAAACTGTTTTTT.

In its sample, this clonotype was seen a few times. The chain uses TRBV29-1 and TRBJ2-7, with D unclear. The ends were cut back, 6 bases at V and 1 base at J, with 7 bases in the middle. Germline V CDR1 and CDR2: SQVTM, ANQGSEA. The length of the CDR3 is 11 residues. CDR3 nucleotide sequence: TGCAGCGTGGCGACTTCCTACGAGCAGTACTTC. Its translation: CSVATSYEQYF.

This clonotype showed up just a few times. The rearrangement joins TRBV7-6 to TRBJ1-6, with no clear D. V lost 4 bases and J lost 6, with 10 bases in between. The CDR3 is made up of 14 amino acids. Germline V lookup: CDR1 SGHVS, CDR2 FNYEAQ. The CDR3 is CASSWTAGNSPLHF. The CDR3 coding sequence is TGTGCCAGCAGCTGGACGGCGGGTAATTCACCCCTCCACTTT.

The V and J genes are TRBV5-1 and TRBJ2-7, with a weak D call TRBD2 (6 bases). This CDR3 spans 13 amino acids. V shed 5 bases and J shed 4 bases, with 13 bases lying between them. Germline V CDR1 and CDR2: SGHRS, YFSETQ. This CDR3 is CASRSRAGYEQYF. CDR3 DNA: TGCGCCAGCAGATCCCGGGCGGGGTACGAGCAGTACTTC.

This clonotype was observed a handful of times. The rearrangement uses TRBV5-1 and TRBJ2-1; no definite D call. Germline CDR1 reads SGHRS; CDR2 reads YFSETQ. Trimming removed 2 bases from V and 0 bases from J, with 12 bases in between. CDR3 length: 16 residues. CDR3 sequence: CASSLGPRSSYNEQFF. The CDR3 region has the DNA TGCGCCAGCAGCTTAGGCCCCCGGAGCTCCTACAATGAGCAGTTCTTC.

This clonotype appeared a few times. J is TRBJ2-2 and V is TRBV20-1; 9 positions match TRBD1. The germline V gene encodes CDR1 DFQATT and CDR2 SNEGSKA (reference sequence). Germline trimming cut 5 bases from V and 11 bases from J; bases unmatched to any gene: 6. The CDR3 is 12 residues long. The chain's CDR3 is CSARQGDRELFF. The DNA for the CDR3 is TGCAGTGCTCGACAGGGGGACCGAGAGCTGTTTTTT.

This sequence joins TRBV10-3 and TRBJ1-2; D is perhaps TRBD1 (5 bases). The CDR3 totals 11 residues. Deletions cut 11 bases from V and 8 bases from J, with 15 bases between. In germline, CDR1 is ENHRY, CDR2 SYGVKD. The CDR3 region has the DNA TGTGCCTCCACCGGGACGAACGGCTACACCTTC. Amino acids: CASTGTNGYTF.

This chain links TRBV7-6 with TRBJ1-2; D unresolved. CDR3 size: 16 residues. Between the trimmed V and J ends, which lost 0 bases and 0 bases, there was a span of 11 bases. Germline assignment: CDR1 SGHVS and CDR2 FNYEAQ. CDR3 protein: CASSLAPAATNYGYTF. The CDR3 bases are TGTGCCAGCAGCTTAGCGCCCGCAGCAACTAACTATGGCTACACCTTC.

This clonotype was found many times. This chain joins TRBV9 and TRBJ2-7, with D possibly matching TRBD2 (6 bases). This CDR3 spans 16 amino acids. Trimming pared 0 bases from V and 1 base from J, leaving 14 bases between. Germline V gene lookup returns CDR1 SGDLS and CDR2 YYNGEE. The CDR3 region has the DNA TGTGCCAGCAGCGTAGGGGACGGGAGTGTTTCCTACGAGCAGTACTTC. Amino acid sequence: CASSVGDGSVSYEQYF.

This clonotype was seen only a few times. The chain links TRBV10-3 to TRBJ1-6; a possible D gene is TRBD1 (6 bases). V shed 7 bases and J shed 9 bases, with 16 bases lying between them. CDR3 length: 14 amino acids. CDR1 ENHRY and CDR2 SYGVKD come from the germline V gene. The CDR3 nucleotides are TGTGCCATCAAACCCTACAGGGAGGGTTCACCCCTCCACTTT. Encoded protein: CAIKPYREGSPLHF.

This rearrangement joins TRBV6-1 to TRBJ2-5; 12 nucleotides match TRBD2. With 6 bases clipped from V and 4 bases from J, the junction kept 3 bases outside the gene matches. The CDR3 extends over 14 amino acids. The germline V gene encodes CDR1 MNHNS and CDR2 SASEGT. This chain's CDR3 is CASRLAGGRETQYF. DNA for the CDR3: TGTGCCAGCAGACTAGCGGGGGGACGAGAGACCCAGTACTTC.

The chain carries TRBV20-1 and TRBJ1-2; the D is unclear. The germline V gene encodes CDR1 DFQATT and CDR2 SNEGSKA (reference sequence). Trimming removed 3 bases at V and 7 bases at J, with 12 bases between. The CDR3 spans 12 residues. Here the CDR3 DNA reads TGCAGTGCTAGTCTCCGGGGTGCTGGCTACACCTTC. Amino acids: CSASLRGAGYTF.

The V gene is TRBV5-1, the J gene TRBJ2-7; 14 nucleotides line up with TRBD2. Germline trimming cut 4 bases from V and 7 bases from J; bases unmatched to any gene: 4. The germline V gene has CDR1 SGHRS and CDR2 YFSETQ. The CDR3 consists of 14 residues. As DNA, the CDR3 is TGCGCCAGCAGCACCGGGACTAGCGGGGGAGAGCAGTACTTC. Translated: CASSTGTSGGEQYF.

The rearrangement uses TRBV6-1 and TRBJ2-7, with D unclear. Germline assignment: CDR1 MNHNS and CDR2 SASEGT. The germline V and J ends were trimmed by 5 bases and 2 bases, with 16 bases remaining between them. The CDR3 spans 15 residues. Here the CDR3 reads CASSLTALSPYEQYF. The CDR3 nucleotides are TGTGCCAGCAGTCTGACCGCATTAAGTCCCTACGAGCAGTACTTC.

This clonotype occurred a few times. The chain has TRBV7-3 and TRBJ2-3; 11 nucleotides agree with TRBD2. Germline CDR1 is SGHTA and CDR2 is FQGTGA. The V and J ends lost 3 bases and 4 bases, in that order; junction bases with no gene match: 6. The CDR3 loop spans 16 amino acids. CDR3 in DNA: TGTGCCAGCAGCTTGACCACTAGCGGGGGATCAGATACGCAGTATTTT. Protein: CASSLTTSGGSDTQYF.

The rearrangement links TRBV15 to TRBJ2-6; D perhaps matches TRBD2 (6 bases). From germline, CDR1 is LNHNV and CDR2 YYDKDF (reference sequence). CDR3 size: 13 residues. Trimming removed 8 bases from V and 4 bases from J, with 9 bases in between. The CDR3 reads CATELAGANVLTF. The CDR3 DNA reads as TGTGCCACCGAGCTAGCGGGGGCCAACGTCCTGACTTTC.

The sample holds many counts of this clonotype. The chain recombines TRBV2 with TRBJ2-7; the D is unclear. This CDR3 has 12 residues. Between the trimmed V and J ends, which lost 6 bases and 4 bases, there was a span of 10 bases. Germline V gene lookup returns CDR1 SNHLY and CDR2 FYNNEI. The CDR3 loop is CASRVTEYEQYF. CDR3 bases: TGTGCCAGCAGGGTGACCGAATACGAGCAGTACTTC.

This clonotype was seen more than once but under ten times. The chain employs TRBV20-1 and TRBJ1-6; D unclear. The CDR3 has 14 amino acids. Trimming left V 1 base short and J 13 bases short, with 17 bases between. Germline loops: CDR1 DFQATT, CDR2 SNEGSKA (reference sequence). CDR3 amino acids: CSARVEQGLLPLHF. CDR3 in DNA: TGCAGTGCTAGAGTTGAACAAGGCCTATTGCCCCTCCACTTT.

This chain links TRBV27 with TRBJ1-1; maybe TRBD1 (6 bases). Germline CDR1 reads MNHEY; CDR2 reads SMNVEV (reference sequence). The CDR3 totals 13 residues. Trimming removed 4 bases from V and 4 bases from J, with 10 bases in between. Here the CDR3 reads CASSYRGATEAFF. The DNA of the CDR3 is TGTGCCAGCAGTTACCGGGGGGCCACTGAAGCTTTCTTT.

V is TRBV10-2 and J is TRBJ2-7; D gene uncertain. The V gene's germline CDR1 is WSHSY and CDR2 SAAADI. Trimming left V 4 bases short and J 2 bases short, with 3 bases between. The CDR3 extends over 11 amino acids. The CDR3 sequence: CASSVAYEQYF. CDR3 bases: TGCGCCAGCAGTGTGGCCTACGAGCAGTACTTC.

This chain joins TRBV29-1 and TRBJ2-7; TRBD1 is a possible D gene (6 bases). The germline gives CDR1 SQVTM, CDR2 ANQGSEA. Between the trimmed V and J ends, which lost 5 bases and 2 bases, there was a span of 13 bases. This CDR3 contains 13 residues. CDR3 region: CSVLRDTPYEQYF. The CDR3 DNA is TGCAGCGTTCTCCGGGACACCCCCTACGAGCAGTACTTC.

This clonotype was seen a few times. The chain carries TRBV11-2 and TRBJ2-3; D call uncertain. Germline V gene data show CDR1 as SGHAT and CDR2 as FQNNGV. The CDR3 is made up of 18 amino acids. V lost 4 bases to trimming and J lost 0 bases, with 20 bases between them. DNA of the CDR3: TGTGCCAGCAGCTCCAAAAAGACCAGAGACACTAGCACAGATACGCAGTATTTT. This codes for CASSSKKTRDTSTDTQYF.